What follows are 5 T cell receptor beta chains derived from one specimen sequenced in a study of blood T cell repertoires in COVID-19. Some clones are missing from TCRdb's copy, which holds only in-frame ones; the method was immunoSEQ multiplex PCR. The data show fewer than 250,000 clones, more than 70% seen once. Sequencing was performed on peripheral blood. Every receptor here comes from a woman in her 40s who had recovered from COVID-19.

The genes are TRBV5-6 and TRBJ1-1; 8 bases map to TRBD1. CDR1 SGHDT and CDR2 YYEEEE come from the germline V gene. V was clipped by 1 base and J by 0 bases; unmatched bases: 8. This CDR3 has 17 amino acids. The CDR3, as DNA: TGTGCCAGCAGCTTGTTGACAGGGGCGTTCTTGAACACTGAAGCTTTCTTT. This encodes CASSLLTGAFLNTEAFF.

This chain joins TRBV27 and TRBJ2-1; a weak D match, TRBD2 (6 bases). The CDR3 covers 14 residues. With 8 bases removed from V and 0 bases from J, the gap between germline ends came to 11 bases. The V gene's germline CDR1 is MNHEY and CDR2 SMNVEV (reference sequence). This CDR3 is CASCGVSSYNEQFF. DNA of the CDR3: TGTGCCAGCTGCGGGGTCAGCTCCTACAATGAGCAGTTCTTC.

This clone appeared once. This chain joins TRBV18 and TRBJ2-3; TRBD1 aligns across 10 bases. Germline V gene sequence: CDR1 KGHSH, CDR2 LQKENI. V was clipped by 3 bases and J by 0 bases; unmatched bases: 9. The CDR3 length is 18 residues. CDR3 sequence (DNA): TGTGCCAGCTCACCTCGAGACAGGGGGCAAGGGAGCACAGATACGCAGTATTTT. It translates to CASSPRDRGQGSTDTQYF.

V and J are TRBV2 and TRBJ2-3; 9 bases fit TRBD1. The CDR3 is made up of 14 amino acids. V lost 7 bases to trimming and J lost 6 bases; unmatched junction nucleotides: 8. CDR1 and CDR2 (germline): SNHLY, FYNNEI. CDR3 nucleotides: TGTGCCAGCATTGGGACAGGGTTGAGGGATACGCAGTATTTT. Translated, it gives CASIGTGLRDTQYF.

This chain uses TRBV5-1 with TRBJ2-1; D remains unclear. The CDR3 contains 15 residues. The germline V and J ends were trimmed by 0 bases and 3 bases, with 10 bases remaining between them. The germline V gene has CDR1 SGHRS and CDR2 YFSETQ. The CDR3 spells CASSLDMSGYNEQFF. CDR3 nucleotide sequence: TGCGCCAGCAGCTTGGATATGTCAGGCTACAATGAGCAGTTCTTC.